The entry below gives a single TCR beta chain sequence along with its context. The V end was cut by 3 bases, the J end by 4 bases, with 10 bases between. Per the germline V gene, CDR1 is SQVTM and CDR2 is ANQGSEA. This CDR3 is 13 amino acids long. Per the authors' pipeline: Counts of nucleated cells, estimated from reference gene primer amplification, were obtained. Assay: immunoSEQ multiplex PCR; the TCRdb copy retains only in-frame clones and omits some. V, J and clone size derive from that table, while D and trimming were established from the DNA sequence. Here the sample spans over 300,000 clones, 89% being singletons. This sample was included in a study of blood T cell repertoires in COVID-19. Overall study context: Acute and convalescent COVID-19 samples came from the United States, Italy and Spain. PBMCs, B-cell-depleted T cells, or T cells were the source of the cDNA or gDNA that made up the material.

V and J are TRBV29-1 and TRBJ1-5; possibly TRBD1 for D (5 bases). The specimen was peripheral blood. The source of this sequence is a young man who had recovered from COVID-19. CDR3 DNA: TGCAGCGTTGAGGTGGGGGGAAATCAGCCCCAGCATTTT. Its protein product is CSVEVGGNQPQHF.